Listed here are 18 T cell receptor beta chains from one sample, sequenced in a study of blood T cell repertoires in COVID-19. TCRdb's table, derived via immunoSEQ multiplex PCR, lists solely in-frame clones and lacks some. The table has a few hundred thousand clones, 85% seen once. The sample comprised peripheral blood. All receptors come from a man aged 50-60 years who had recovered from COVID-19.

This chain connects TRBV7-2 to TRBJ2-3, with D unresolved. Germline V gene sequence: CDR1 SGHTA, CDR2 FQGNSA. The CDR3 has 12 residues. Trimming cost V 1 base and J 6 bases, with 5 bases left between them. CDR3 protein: CASSLGVDTQYF. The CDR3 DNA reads TGTGCCAGCAGCTTAGGAGTGGATACGCAGTATTTT.

The CDR3 protein is CASSPTGGARGNEQFF. CDR3 bases: TGTGCCAGCAGTCCCACAGGGGGCGCACGGGGGAATGAGCAGTTCTTC. The V and J genes are TRBV27 and TRBJ2-1; 9 bases align to TRBD1. This CDR3 region has 16 residues. J gave up 7 bases and V 5 bases, and 12 bases lay outside the gene matches. The germline V gene encodes CDR1 MNHEY and CDR2 SMNVEV (reference sequence).

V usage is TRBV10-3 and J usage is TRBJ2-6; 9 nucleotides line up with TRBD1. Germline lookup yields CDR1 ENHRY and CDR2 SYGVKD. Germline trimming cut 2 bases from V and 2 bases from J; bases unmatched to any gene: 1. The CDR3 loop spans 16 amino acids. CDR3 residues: CAISERQGAGANVLTF. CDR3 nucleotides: TGTGCCATCAGTGAGAGACAGGGGGCTGGGGCCAACGTCCTGACTTTC.

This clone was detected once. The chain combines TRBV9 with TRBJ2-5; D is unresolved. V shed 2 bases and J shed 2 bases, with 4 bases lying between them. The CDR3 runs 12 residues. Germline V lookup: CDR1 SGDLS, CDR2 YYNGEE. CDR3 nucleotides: TGTGCCAGCAGCGTCAATCAAGAGACCCAGTACTTC. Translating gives CASSVNQETQYF.

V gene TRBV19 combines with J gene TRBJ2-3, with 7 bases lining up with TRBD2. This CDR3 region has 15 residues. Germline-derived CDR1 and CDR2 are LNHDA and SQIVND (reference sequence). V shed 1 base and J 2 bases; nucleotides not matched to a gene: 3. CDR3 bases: TGTGCCAGTAGTATAGGAGCGGGAACCACAGATACGCAGTATTTT. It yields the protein CASSIGAGTTDTQYF.

The CDR3 region is CASADQERNTQYF. CDR3 bases: TGTGCCAGTGCGGACCAAGAGCGGAATACGCAGTATTTT. The chain is built from TRBV19 and TRBJ2-3, with D perhaps TRBD2 (5 bases). The CDR3 runs to 13 residues. Germline-derived CDR1 and CDR2 are LNHDA and SQIVND (reference sequence). The V end was cut by 8 bases, the J end by 7 bases, with 16 bases between.

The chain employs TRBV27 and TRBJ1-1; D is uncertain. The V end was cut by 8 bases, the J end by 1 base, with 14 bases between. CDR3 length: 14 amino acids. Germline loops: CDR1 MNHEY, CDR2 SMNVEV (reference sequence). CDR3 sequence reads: CASPNGTANTEAFF. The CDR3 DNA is TGTGCCAGCCCTAACGGAACAGCGAACACTGAAGCTTTCTTT.

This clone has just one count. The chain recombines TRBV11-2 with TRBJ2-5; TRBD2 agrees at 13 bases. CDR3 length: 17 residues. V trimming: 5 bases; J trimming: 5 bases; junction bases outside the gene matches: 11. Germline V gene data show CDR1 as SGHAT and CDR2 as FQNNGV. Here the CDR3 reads CASSDGGLAGAGETQYF. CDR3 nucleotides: TGTGCCAGCAGCGACGGAGGACTAGCGGGAGCAGGGGAGACCCAGTACTTC.

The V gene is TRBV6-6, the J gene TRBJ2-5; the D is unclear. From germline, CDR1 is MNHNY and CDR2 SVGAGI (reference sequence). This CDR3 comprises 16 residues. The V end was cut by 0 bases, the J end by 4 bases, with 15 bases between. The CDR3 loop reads CASSYSMGQFLETQYF. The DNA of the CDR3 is TGTGCCAGCAGTTACTCGATGGGCCAGTTCTTAGAGACCCAGTACTTC.

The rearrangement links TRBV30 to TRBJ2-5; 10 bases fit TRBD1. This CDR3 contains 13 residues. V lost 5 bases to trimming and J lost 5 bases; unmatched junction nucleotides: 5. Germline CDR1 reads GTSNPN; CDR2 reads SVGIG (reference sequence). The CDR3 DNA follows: TGTGCCTGGGGGGACAGGGGACGGGAGACCCAGTACTTC. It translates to CAWGDRGRETQYF.

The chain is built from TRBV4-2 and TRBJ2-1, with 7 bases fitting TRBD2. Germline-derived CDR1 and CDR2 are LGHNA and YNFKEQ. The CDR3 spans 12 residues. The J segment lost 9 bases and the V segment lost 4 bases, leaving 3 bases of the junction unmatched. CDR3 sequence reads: CASSPSGLEQFF. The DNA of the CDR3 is TGTGCCAGCAGCCCTAGCGGTCTTGAGCAGTTCTTC.

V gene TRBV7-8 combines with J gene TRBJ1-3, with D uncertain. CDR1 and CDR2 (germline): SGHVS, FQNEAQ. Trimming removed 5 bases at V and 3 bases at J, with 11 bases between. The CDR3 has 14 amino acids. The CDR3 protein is CASSMIRGGNTIYF. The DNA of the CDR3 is TGTGCCAGCAGCATGATCCGGGGTGGAAACACCATATATTTT.

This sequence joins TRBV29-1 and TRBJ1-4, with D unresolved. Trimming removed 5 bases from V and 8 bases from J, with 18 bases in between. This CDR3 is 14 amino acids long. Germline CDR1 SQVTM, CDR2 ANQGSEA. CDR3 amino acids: CSVSHRTLGEKLFF. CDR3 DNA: TGCAGCGTTTCTCACAGAACCTTAGGAGAAAAACTGTTTTTT.

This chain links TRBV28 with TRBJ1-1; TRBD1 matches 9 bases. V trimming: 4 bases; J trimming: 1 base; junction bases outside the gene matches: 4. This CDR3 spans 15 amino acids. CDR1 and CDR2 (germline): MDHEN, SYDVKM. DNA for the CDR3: TGTGCCAGCAGTTCTCTGGACAGGGGGAACACTGAAGCTTTCTTT. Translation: CASSSLDRGNTEAFF.

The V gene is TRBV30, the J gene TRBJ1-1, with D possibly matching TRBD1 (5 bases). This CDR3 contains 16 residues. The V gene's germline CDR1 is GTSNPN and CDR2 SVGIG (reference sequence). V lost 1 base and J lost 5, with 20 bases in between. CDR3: CAWSGGRARGFTEAFF. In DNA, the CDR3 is TGTGCCTGGAGTGGAGGGAGGGCGAGGGGATTTACTGAAGCTTTCTTT.

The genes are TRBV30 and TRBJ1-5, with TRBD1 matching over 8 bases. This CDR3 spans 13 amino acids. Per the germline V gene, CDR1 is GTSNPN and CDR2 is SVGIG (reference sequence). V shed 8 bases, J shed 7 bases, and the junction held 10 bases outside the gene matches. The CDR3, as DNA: TGTGCCACATCCGGACAGGGTGGGCAGCCCCAGCATTTT. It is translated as CATSGQGGQPQHF.

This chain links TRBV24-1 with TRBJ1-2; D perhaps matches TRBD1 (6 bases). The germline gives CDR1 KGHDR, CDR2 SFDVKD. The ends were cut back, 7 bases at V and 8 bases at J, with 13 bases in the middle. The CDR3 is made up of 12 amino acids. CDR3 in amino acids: CATSRGAIGYTF. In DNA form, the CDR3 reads TGTGCCACCAGCCGGGGGGCTATAGGCTACACCTTC.

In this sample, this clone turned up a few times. CDR3 sequence: CASRRRVDRQETQYF. In DNA, the CDR3 is TGTGCCAGCAGGAGGAGAGTAGACAGACAAGAGACCCAGTACTTC. The chain recombines TRBV27 with TRBJ2-5, with a weak D call TRBD1 (5 bases). The CDR3 consists of 15 residues. The germline V gene has CDR1 MNHEY and CDR2 SMNVEV (reference sequence). V shed 6 bases and J shed 2 bases, with 16 bases lying between them.